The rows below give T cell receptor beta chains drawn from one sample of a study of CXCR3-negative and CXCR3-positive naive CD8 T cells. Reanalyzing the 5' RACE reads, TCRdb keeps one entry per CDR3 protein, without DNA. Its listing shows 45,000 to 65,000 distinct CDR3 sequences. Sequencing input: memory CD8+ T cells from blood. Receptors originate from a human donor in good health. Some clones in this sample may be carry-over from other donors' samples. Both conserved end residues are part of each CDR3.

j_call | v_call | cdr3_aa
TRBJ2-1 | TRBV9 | CASSAGGANEQFF
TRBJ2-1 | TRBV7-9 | CASSSTSGIYNEQFF
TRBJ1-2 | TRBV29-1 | CSVELGGGYTF
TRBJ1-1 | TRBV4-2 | CASSQEPPGQMGVAFF
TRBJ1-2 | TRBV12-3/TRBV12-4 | CASSIWTALGGYTF
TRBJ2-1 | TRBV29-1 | CSVAQLLYNEQFF
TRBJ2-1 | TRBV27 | CASSFLSSEGSNEQFF
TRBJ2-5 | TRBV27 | CASSLFGRSETQYF
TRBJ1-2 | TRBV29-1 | CSVQGTLGALVHGYTF
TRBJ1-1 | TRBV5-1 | CASSFLGWDTEAFF
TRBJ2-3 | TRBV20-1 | CSARDSFGLAGGRASTDTQYF
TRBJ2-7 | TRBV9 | CASSVGGRSYEQYF
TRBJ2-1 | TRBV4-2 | CASSQVAGGGYNEQFF
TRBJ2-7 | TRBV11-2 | CASSLAGEQYF
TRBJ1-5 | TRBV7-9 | CASSHTTQGARQPQHF
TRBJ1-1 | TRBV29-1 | CSVDPGTVAFF
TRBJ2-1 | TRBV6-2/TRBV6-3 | CATSPEGGGYNEQFF
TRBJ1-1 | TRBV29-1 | CSVLPGSTEAFF
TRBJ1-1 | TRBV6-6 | CASPLTERIDAFF
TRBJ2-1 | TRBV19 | CASSFGNEQFF
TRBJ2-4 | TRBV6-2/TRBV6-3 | CASSSPLAQGLAKNIQYF
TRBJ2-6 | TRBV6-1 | CASSEGSGANVLTF
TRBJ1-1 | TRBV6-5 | CASSYSQYAEAFF
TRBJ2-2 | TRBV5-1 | CASSLSGTPGTGELFF
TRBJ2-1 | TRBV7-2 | CASSLVSWGDAYNEQFF
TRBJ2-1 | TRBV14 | CASSPLGIETGGFTTYSEQFF
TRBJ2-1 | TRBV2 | CASSAWDNEQFF
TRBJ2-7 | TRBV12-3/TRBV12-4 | CASSPTSQPSYEQYF
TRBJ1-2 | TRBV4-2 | CASRPGGGNGYTF
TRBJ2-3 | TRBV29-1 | CSVLAGFTDTQYF
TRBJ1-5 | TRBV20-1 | CSARDGEEYSNQPQHF
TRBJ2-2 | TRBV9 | CASSVDGYTGELFF
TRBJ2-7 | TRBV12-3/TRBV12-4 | CASSPTSGGPRYF
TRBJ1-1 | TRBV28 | CASSFSEGRYMYTEAFF
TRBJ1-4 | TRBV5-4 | CASSLRGGGGEKLFF
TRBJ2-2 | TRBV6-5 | CASRLGTSLTGELFF
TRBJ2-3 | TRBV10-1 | CASSPLVGADTQYF
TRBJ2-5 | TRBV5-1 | CASSFAETQYF
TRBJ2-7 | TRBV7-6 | CASSLEQGPDEQYF
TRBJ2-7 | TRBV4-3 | CASSQVKGGTYEQYF
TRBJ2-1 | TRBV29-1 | CSAQEANEQFF
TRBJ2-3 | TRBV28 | CASSHGLARTQYF
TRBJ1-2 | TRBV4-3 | CASSQRDGNYGYTF
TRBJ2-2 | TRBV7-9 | CASSARQGAEDSGELFF
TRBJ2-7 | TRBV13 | CASRQTGDNEQYF
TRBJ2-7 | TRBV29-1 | CSGRDSRSYEQYF
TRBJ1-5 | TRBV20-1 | CSAKYSNQPQHF
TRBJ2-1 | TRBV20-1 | CSAIAGEGVNEQFF
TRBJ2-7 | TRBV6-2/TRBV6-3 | CASSPDASSYEQYF
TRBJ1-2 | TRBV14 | CASSIGSGYGYTF
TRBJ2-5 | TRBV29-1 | CSVEGTDMPQYF
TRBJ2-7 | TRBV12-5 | CASGLDPDDYYEQYF
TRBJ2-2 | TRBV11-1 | CASSLSTHNTGELFF
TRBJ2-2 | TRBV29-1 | CSVERTGYTGELFF
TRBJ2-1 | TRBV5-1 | CASTSEPTTYNEQFF
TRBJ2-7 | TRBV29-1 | CSVEGTTGNDYEQYF
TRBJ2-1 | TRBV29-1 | CSAPPDRGSDEQFF
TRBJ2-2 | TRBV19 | CASDVGTGLLGELFF
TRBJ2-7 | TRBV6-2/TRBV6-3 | CASSLGDYEQYF
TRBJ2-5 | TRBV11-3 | CASSDVEGRYQETQYF